This T cell receptor (beta chain) derives from a study of identical twins. General study points: Clonotypes of the beta chain that were abundant in cord blood carried fewer insertions (memory repertoires showed none). Rather than following the same donors, the conclusions depended on cross-sectional statistical analysis.

Healthy Caucasian donors formed the entire cohort. TCRdb re-analysed the 5' RACE reads in MiXCR, keeping a single row per CDR3 protein. The sample lists roughly 1,500,000 distinct CDR3 sequences; under 35% were seen once. Germline CDR1 and CDR2: DFQATT and SNEGSKA (reference sequence). The CDR3 contains 16 residues. V was trimmed by 0 bases and J by 0 bases, leaving 14 bases between them. On this clonotype itself: Antigen: not known.

The receptor comes from a newborn girl in good health. Sequencing was carried out using cord blood. The chain is built from TRBV20-1 and TRBJ1-1; perhaps TRBD1 as D (5 bases). The CDR3 loop is CSARDGGGGMNTEAFF. The CDR3 DNA reads as TGCAGTGCTAGAGATGGCGGGGGTGGGATGAACACTGAAGCTTTCTTT.